Only one count was recorded for the clone carrying this TCR beta chain. Original data processing: Cell counts per sample came from amplifying reference gene primers. This table comes from immunoSEQ multiplex PCR, and its TCRdb copy is limited to in-frame clones, with some not included. V and J calls and clone size are those listed in that table; D and trimming were worked out from the DNA. The sample yields some 130,000 clones, 80% to 90% seen once. The data were obtained in a study of blood T cell repertoires in COVID-19. Across the study: Samples taken during acute and convalescent COVID-19 were collected in the United States, Italy and Spain. The analysed material was cDNA or gDNA that came from T cells, B-cell-depleted T cells, or PBMCs.

Germline CDR1 SGHTA, CDR2 FQGNSA. The trim removed 0 bases at V and 10 bases at J, leaving 5 bases unmatched. The CDR3 has 14 amino acids. The sequence was obtained from a human donor in a cohort sampled during active COVID-19. This sequence joins TRBV7-2 and TRBJ2-1; 8 nucleotides align to TRBD2. Sequenced material: peripheral blood. The CDR3 region is CASSLAVASGEQFF. The DNA for the CDR3 is TGTGCCAGCAGCTTAGCTGTCGCTAGCGGGGAGCAGTTCTTC.